The rows below give T cell receptor beta chains drawn from one sample of a study of blood T cell repertoires in COVID-19. The protocol was immunoSEQ multiplex PCR, while the TCRdb copy is restricted to in-frame clones and leaves out a portion. Among over 100,000 clones listed, about 87% were seen once. The sequenced sample was peripheral blood. These receptor sequences come from a woman between 50 and 59 years old with acute or convalescent COVID-19. CDR3s include the opening cysteine and the closing phenylalanine or tryptophan.

j_call | v_call | cdr3_aa
TRBJ1-2 | TRBV6-5 | CASSYSGGYGYTF
TRBJ1-5 | TRBV6-5 | CASRAQGSVGQPQHF
TRBJ1-2 | TRBV30 | CAWSVQGRGYTF
TRBJ1-3 | TRBV6-6 | CASSYGQGGSGNTIYF
TRBJ1-2 | TRBV6-5 | CASTTLTANYGYTF
TRBJ1-1 | TRBV2 | CASSEEGTGEAFF
TRBJ2-7 | TRBV19 | CASSTRVVPYEQYF
TRBJ1-1 | TRBV27 | CASSSDRGDTEAFF
TRBJ2-5 | TRBV5-1 | CASSLGVGPETQYF
TRBJ1-5 | TRBV7-9 | CASSPLSNQPQHF
TRBJ2-7 | TRBV27 | CASSLLRTGGLDEQYF
TRBJ1-1 | TRBV6-5 | CASRVRQEMNTEAFF
TRBJ2-2 | TRBV18 | CATSRADGTGELFF
TRBJ2-2 | TRBV19 | CASRDRGLGTGELFF
TRBJ2-6 | TRBV7-3 | CASSFSGAGANVLTF
TRBJ1-3 | TRBV7-9 | CASSSRGRGHIRTNTIYF
TRBJ2-6 | TRBV5-8 | CASSSYRVSGANVLTF
TRBJ1-4 | TRBV19 | CASTRGLTTNEKLFF
TRBJ1-4 | TRBV9 | CASSVSGQGNEKLFF
TRBJ2-4 | TRBV2 | CASSDMILAKNIQYF
TRBJ2-1 | TRBV11-3 | CASSTGGPGAYNEQFF
TRBJ1-2 | TRBV3-1/TRBV3-2 | CASSQGGQGRVGYTF
TRBJ1-2 | TRBV12-3/TRBV12-4 | CASSLRTEDYTF
TRBJ1-5 | TRBV18 | CASSPVKENQPQHF
TRBJ2-7 | TRBV2 | CASTRGEGQYYEQYF
TRBJ1-2 | TRBV2 | CASSEGKDYGYTF
TRBJ2-7 | TRBV15 | CATSTIAVSDRGLYEQYF
TRBJ2-1 | TRBV7-3 | CASSSTGVEQFF
TRBJ1-5 | TRBV30 | CAWSGTGGNQPQHF
TRBJ1-4 | TRBV19 | CASRVLGATNEKLFF
TRBJ2-5 | TRBV18 | CASSPSDLEQETQYF
TRBJ2-3 | TRBV12-5 | CASGFQTGVQVGVVGQYF
TRBJ1-2 | TRBV10-3 | CAISEGSSYTF
TRBJ2-7 | TRBV7-3 | CASSSGGYFYEQYF
TRBJ1-2 | TRBV29-1 | CSAARRFYGYTF
TRBJ2-7 | TRBV10-2 | CASSESGGAASYEQYF
TRBJ1-4 | TRBV19 | CASTEGAPNEKLFF
TRBJ1-1 | TRBV28 | CASSRGDMNTEAFF
TRBJ1-1 | TRBV28 | CASIGDREGSMNTEAFF
TRBJ1-2 | TRBV29-1 | CSATGNLYGYTF
TRBJ1-2 | TRBV19 | CASSIVQGSLEGYTF
TRBJ1-2 | TRBV6-5 | CASSYSGQKYGYTF
TRBJ1-2 | TRBV19 | CASSIDRGWGYTF
TRBJ2-5 | TRBV12-5 | CASGVTDQETQYF
TRBJ2-3 | TRBV28 | CASSLRGGGRTDTQYF
TRBJ1-4 | TRBV5-1 | CASSRTDPNEKLFF